The present entry profiles one TCR beta chain with its context. The data were obtained in a study of T cell changes during pregnancy in multiple sclerosis. Per the germline V gene, CDR1 is SEHNR and CDR2 is FQNEAQ (reference sequence). The CDR3 covers 16 residues. The ends were cut back, 5 bases at V and 3 bases at J, with 16 bases in the middle. Sequenced by immunoSEQ multiplex PCR; TCRdb stores in-frame clones only, minus some. Of around 40,000 clones in the sample, roughly nine tenths were seen once. This material consisted of CD8+ T cells from peripheral blood mononuclear cells, taken in the third trimester of pregnancy. V gene TRBV7-9 combines with J gene TRBJ1-4; D ambiguous. The clonotype originates from a female donor with multiple sclerosis, enrolled in a pregnancy study. The CDR3 DNA sequence: TGTGCCAGCAGCCAGCCTTGGCCGGAGGCTAATGAAAAACTGTTTTTT. Its translation is CASSQPWPEANEKLFF.